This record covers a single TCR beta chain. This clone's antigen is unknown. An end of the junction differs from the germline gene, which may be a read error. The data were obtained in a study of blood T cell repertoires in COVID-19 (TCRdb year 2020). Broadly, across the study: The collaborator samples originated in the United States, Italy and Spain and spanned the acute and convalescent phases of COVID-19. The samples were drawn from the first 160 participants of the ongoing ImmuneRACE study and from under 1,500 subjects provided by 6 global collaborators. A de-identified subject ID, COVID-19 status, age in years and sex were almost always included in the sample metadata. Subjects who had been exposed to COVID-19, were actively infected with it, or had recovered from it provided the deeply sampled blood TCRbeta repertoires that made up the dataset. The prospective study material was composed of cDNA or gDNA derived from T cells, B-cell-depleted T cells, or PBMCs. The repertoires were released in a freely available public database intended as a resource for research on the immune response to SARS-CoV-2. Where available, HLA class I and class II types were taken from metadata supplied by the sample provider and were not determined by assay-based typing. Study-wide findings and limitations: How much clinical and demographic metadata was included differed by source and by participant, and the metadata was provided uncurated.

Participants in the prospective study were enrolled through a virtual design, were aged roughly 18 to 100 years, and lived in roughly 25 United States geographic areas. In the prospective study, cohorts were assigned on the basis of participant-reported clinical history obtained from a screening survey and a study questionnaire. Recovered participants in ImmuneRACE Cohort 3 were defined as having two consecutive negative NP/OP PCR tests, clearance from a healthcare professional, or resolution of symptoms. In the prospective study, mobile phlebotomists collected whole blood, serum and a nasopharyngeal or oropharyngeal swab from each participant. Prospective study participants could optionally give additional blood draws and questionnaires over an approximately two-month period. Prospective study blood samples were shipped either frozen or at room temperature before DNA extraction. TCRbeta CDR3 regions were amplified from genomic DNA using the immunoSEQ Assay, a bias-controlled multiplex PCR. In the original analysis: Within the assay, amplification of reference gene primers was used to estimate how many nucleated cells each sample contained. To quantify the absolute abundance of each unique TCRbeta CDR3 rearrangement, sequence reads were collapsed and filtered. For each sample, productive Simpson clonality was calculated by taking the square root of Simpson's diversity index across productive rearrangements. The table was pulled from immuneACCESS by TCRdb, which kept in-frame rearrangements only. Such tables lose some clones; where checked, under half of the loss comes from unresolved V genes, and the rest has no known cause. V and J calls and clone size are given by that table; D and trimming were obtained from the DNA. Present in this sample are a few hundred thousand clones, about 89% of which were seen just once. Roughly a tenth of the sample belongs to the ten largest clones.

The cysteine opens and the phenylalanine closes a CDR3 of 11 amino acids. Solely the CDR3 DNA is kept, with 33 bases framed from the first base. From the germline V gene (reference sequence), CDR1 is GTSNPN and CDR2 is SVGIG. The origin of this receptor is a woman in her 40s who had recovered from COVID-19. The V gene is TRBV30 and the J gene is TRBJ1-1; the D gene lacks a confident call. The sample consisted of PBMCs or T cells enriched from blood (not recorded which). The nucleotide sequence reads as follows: TGTGCCTGGACGCGGAACGCTGAAGCTTTCTTT. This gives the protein CAWTRNAEAFF.